This T cell receptor (beta chain) originates from a study of CD8+ T cells in alopecia areata. Findings and limits, study-wide: Affected lesional scalp, above all in alopecia totalis/universalis, was more clonal than normal scalp.

Investigators isolated RNA and reverse transcribed it into cDNA to act as the sequencing template. Sequencing was performed with immunoSEQ multiplex PCR; in TCRdb, only in-frame clones are kept and a portion is missing. The sample shows about 150,000 clones, approximately 45% of them seen only once. CDR3 length: 13 amino acids. V lost 5 bases and J 4 bases, leaving 14 bases between the germline ends. CDR1 GTSNPN and CDR2 SVGIG come from the germline V gene (reference sequence). Regarding this clone: No antigen is known for it.

This TCR derives from a human donor with alopecia areata. This rearrangement joins TRBV30 to TRBJ1-2, with D possibly matching TRBD1 (6 bases). Material for sequencing was CD4+ T cells sorted from blood. The CDR3 sequence is CAWSDTGPYGYTF. The CDR3 DNA reads TGTGCCTGGTCAGATACAGGGCCCTATGGCTACACCTTC.